This TCR beta chain was identified in a study of OX40 agonist ivuxolimab in advanced cancers. Study-level findings and limits: In the 0.1 to 3.0 mg/kg range, CD4+ and CD8+ blood T cells had expanded clonally by week 6.

Regarding this clone: What it binds is unknown.

Measured with immunoSEQ multiplex PCR; TCRdb has only the in-frame clones, and not every one. The sample gives tens of thousands of clones, nearly 85% of which show up once; roughly 20% is in the top ten. The CDR3 has 18 amino acids. CDR1 SGHRS and CDR2 YFSETQ come from the germline V gene. The trim removed 4 bases at V and 5 bases at J, leaving 10 bases unmatched. The sample consisted of CD4+ or CD8+ T cells sorted from blood, taken in a trial of the OX40 agonist ivuxolimab. This chain links TRBV5-1 with TRBJ2-1; 15 nucleotides align to TRBD2. The sequence derives from an adult with an advanced solid tumor such as melanoma, head and neck, liver or kidney cancer. This CDR3 reads CASSLGLAGGRRDNEQFF. Here the CDR3 DNA reads TGCGCCAGCAGCCTAGGACTAGCGGGAGGGAGGAGAGACAATGAGCAGTTCTTC. Full variable domain (outside the CDR3, taken from reference TRBV5-1 and TRBJ2-1): KAGVTQTPRYLIKTRGQQVTLSCSPISGHRSVSWYQQTPGQGLQFLFEYFSETQRNKGNFPGRFSGRQFSNSRSEMNVSTLELGDSALYLCASSLGLAGGRRDNEQFFGPGTRLTVL.